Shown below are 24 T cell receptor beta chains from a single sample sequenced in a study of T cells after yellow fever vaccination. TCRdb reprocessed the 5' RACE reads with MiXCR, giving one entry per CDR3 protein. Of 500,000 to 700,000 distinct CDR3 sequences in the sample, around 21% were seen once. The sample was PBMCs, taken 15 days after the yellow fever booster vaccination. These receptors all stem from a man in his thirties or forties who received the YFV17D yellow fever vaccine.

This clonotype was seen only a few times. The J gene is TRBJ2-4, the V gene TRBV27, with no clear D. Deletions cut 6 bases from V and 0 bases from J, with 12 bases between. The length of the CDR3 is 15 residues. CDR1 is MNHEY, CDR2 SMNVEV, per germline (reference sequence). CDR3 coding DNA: TGTGCCAGCAGGCCGAACCTCCTAGCCAAAAACATTCAGTACTTC. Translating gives CASRPNLLAKNIQYF.

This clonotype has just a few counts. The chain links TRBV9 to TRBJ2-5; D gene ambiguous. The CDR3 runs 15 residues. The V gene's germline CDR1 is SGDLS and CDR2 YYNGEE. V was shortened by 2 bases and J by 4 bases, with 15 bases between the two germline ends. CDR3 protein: CASSVGPPGRETQYF. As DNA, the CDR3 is TGTGCCAGCAGCGTCGGACCTCCTGGGCGAGAGACCCAGTACTTC.

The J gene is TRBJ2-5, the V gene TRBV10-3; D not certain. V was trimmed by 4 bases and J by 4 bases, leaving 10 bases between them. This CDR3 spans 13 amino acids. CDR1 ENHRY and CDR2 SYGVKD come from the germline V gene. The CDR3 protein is CAISGRRPETQYF. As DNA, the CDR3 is TGTGCCATCAGTGGCCGTCGGCCAGAGACCCAGTACTTC.

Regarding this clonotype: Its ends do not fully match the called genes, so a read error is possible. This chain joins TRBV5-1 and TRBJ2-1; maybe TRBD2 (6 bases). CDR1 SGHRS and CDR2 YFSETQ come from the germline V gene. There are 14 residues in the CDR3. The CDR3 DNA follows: TGCACCAGCAGCTCCCGACCAGAGGGAGGTGAGCAGTTCTTC. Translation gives CTSSSRPEGGEQFF.

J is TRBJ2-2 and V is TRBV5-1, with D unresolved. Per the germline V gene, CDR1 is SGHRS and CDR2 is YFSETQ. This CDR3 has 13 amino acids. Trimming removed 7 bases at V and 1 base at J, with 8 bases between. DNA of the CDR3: TGCGCCAGCGTGGACCAGAACACCGGGGAGCTGTTTTTT. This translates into CASVDQNTGELFF.

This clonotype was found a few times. CDR3 protein: CASSLVQGGNEQFF. The CDR3 DNA follows: TGCGCCAGCAGCTTGGTTCAGGGGGGAAATGAGCAGTTCTTC. The chain uses TRBV5-1 and TRBJ2-1; maybe TRBD1 (7 bases). V shed 0 bases and J shed 7 bases, with 11 bases lying between them. This CDR3 is built from 14 residues. The germline V gene encodes CDR1 SGHRS and CDR2 YFSETQ.

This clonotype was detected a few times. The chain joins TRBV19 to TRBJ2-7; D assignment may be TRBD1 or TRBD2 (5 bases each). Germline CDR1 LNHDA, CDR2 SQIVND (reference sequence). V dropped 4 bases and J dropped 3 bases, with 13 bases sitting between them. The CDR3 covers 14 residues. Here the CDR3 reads CASSRRDVDYEQYF. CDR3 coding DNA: TGTGCCAGTAGTAGACGGGACGTAGACTACGAGCAGTACTTC.

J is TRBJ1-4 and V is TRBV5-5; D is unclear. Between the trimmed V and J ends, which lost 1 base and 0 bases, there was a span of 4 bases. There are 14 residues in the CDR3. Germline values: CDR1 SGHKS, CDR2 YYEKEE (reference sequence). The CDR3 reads CASSLYATNEKLFF. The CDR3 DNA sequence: TGTGCCAGCAGCTTGTATGCAACTAATGAAAAACTGTTTTTT.

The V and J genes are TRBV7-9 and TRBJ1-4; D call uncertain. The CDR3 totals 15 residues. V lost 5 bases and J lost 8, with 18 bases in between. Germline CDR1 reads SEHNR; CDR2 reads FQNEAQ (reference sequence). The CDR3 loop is CASSREAVAGEKLFF. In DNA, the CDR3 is TGTGCCAGCAGCCGAGAGGCGGTAGCGGGAGAAAAACTGTTTTTT.

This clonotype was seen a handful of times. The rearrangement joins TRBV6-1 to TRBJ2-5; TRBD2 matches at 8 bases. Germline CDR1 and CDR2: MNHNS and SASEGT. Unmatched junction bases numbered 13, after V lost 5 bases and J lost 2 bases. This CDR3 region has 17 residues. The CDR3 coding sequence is TGTGCCAGCAGTCCGACGTTAGGTAGCGGGGCTCAAGAGACCCAGTACTTC. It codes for CASSPTLGSGAQETQYF.

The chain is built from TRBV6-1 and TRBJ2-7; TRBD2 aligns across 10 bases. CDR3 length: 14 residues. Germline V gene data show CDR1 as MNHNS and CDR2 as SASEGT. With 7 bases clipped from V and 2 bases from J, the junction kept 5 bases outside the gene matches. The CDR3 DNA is TGTGCCAGCATGAAAGCGGGAGGGACCTACGAGCAGTACTTC. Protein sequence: CASMKAGGTYEQYF.

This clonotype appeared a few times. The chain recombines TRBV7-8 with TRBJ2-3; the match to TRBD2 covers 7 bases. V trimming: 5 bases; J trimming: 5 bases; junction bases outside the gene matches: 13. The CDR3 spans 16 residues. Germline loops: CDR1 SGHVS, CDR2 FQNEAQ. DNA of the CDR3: TGTGCCAGCAGCCCAAGGACTAGTCGCCAGGGAGATACGCAGTATTTT. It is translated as CASSPRTSRQGDTQYF.

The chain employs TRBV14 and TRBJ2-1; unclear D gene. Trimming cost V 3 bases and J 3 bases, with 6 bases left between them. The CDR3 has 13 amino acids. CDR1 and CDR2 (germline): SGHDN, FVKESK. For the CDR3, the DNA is TGTGCCAGCAGCCAGGCTATCTACAATGAGCAGTTCTTC. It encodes CASSQAIYNEQFF.

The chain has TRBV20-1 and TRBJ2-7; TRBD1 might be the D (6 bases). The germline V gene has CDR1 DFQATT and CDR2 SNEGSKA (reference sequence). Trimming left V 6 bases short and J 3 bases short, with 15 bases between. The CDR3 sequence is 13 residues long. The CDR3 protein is CSAKPQGYYEQYF. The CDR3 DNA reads TGCAGTGCCAAGCCCCAGGGGTACTACGAGCAGTACTTC.

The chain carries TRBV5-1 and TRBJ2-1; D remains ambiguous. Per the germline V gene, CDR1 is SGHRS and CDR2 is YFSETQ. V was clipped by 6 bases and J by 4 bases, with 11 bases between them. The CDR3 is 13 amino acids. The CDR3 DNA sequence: TGCGCCAGCACCGCGTCCCTTTACAATGAGCAGTTCTTC. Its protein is CASTASLYNEQFF.

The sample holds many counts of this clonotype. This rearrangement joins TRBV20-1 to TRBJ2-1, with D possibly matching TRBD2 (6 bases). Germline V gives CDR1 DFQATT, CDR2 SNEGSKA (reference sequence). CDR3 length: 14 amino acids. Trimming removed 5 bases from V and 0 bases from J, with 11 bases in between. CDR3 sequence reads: CSAGPGSSYNEQFF. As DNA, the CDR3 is TGCAGTGCTGGCCCCGGGAGCTCCTACAATGAGCAGTTCTTC.

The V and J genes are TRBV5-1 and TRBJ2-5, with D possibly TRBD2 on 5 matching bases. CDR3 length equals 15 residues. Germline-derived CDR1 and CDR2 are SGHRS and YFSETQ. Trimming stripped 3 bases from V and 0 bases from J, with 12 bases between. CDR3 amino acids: CASSSKRADQETQYF. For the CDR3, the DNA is TGCGCCAGCAGCTCTAAGAGGGCAGACCAAGAGACCCAGTACTTC.

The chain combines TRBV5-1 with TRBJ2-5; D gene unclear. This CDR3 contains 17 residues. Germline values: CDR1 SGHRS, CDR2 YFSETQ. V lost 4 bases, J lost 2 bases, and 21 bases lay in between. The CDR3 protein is CASSVGRRSPRQETQYF. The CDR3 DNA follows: TGCGCCAGCAGCGTAGGACGGCGATCCCCTCGGCAAGAGACCCAGTACTTC.

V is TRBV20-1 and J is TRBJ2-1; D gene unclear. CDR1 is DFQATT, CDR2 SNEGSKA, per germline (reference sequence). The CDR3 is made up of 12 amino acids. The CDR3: CSRITTLNEQFF. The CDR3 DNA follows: TGCAGCAGGATTACCACCCTCAATGAGCAGTTCTTC.

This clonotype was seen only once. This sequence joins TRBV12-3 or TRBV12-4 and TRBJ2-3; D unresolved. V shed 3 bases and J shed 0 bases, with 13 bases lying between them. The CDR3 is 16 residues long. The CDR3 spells CASSLFGAASTDTQYF. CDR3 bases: TGTGCCAGCAGTTTGTTCGGTGCCGCTAGCACAGATACGCAGTATTTT.

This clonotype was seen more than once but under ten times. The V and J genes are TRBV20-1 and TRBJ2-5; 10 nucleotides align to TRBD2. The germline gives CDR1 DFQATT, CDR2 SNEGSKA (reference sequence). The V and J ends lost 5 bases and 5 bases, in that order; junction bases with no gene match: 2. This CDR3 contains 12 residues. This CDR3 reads CSAETSGETQYF. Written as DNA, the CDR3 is TGCAGTGCTGAGACTAGCGGGGAGACCCAGTACTTC.

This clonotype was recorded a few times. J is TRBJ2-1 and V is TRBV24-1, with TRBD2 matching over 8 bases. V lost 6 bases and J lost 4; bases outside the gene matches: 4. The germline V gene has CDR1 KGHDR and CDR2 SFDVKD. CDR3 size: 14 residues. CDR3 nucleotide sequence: TGTGCCACCAGTTTAGCGGGAAGTTACAATGAGCAGTTCTTC. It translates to CATSLAGSYNEQFF.

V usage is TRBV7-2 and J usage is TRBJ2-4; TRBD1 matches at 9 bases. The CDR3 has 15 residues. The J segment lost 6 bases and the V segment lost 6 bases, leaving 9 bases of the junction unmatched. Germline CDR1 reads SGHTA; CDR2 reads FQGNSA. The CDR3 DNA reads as TGTGCCAGCAGTCCTACCGTGGGACAGGGAAACATTCAGTACTTC. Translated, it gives CASSPTVGQGNIQYF. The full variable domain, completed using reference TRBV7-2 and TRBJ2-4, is GAGVSQSPSNKVTEKGKDVELRCDPISGHTALYWYRQSLGQGLEFLIYFQGNSAPDKSGLPSDRFSAERTGGSVSTLTIQRTQQEDSAVYLCASSPTVGQGNIQYFGAGTRLSVL.

CDR3 loop: CASRPDPNTGELFF. Written as DNA, the CDR3 is TGTGCCAGCAGGCCCGACCCGAACACCGGGGAGCTGTTTTTT. The rearrangement uses TRBV5-4 and TRBJ2-2; D remains ambiguous. Germline V gene lookup returns CDR1 SGHNT and CDR2 YYREEE (reference sequence). CDR3 length equals 14 residues. V lost 5 bases and J lost 0, with 8 bases in between.